This T cell receptor beta chain was sequenced for a study of cytomegalovirus exposure and HLA in healthy donors. Turning to the study itself: HLA-typed donors were the source of tens of millions of unique TCRs, which an early data release held. Notes on the study in general: Altogether, about 160 TCR beta chains were recorded as cytomegalovirus-associated. Among the CMV-associated chains, a few were confirmed in vitro as specific for CMV antigens. Reportedly, fewer N-insertions than the approximately 700-donor mean appeared in an Asian-associated ancestry cluster in a later analysis.

Trimming took off 0 bases at V and 10 bases at J, with 19 bases between the two ends. There are 16 residues in the CDR3. CDR1 is SGHRS, CDR2 YFSETQ, per germline. To note about this clone: Antigen: not known.

A multiplex PCR was run with 60 Vbeta primers and 13 Jbeta primers. Measured with immunoSEQ multiplex PCR; TCRdb has only the in-frame clones, and not every one. The sample records 95,000 to 150,000 clones, about three fifths being singletons. Sequencing was carried out using PBMCs. V is TRBV5-1 and J is TRBJ1-4, with D possibly TRBD1 on 6 matching bases. This clonotype was sampled from a woman between 40 and 50 years old in good health and CMV-seropositive. The CDR3 bases are TGCGCCAGCAGCTTGGGGCCCACCGCACAGGGCGGAAAACTGTTTTTT. Amino acid sequence: CASSLGPTAQGGKLFF. Variable domain in full (rest from reference TRBV5-1 and TRBJ1-4): KAGVTQTPRYLIKTRGQQVTLSCSPISGHRSVSWYQQTPGQGLQFLFEYFSETQRNKGNFPGRFSGRQFSNSRSEMNVSTLELGDSALYLCASSLGPTAQGGKLFFGSGTQLSVL.